A single sample gave rise to the 30 T cell receptor beta chains below, sequenced in a study of T cell repertoires in cytomegalovirus infection. Using its own MiXCR run on the reads, TCRdb lists one record per CDR3 protein. Found here are roughly 500,000 distinct CDR3 sequences, around 11% of them singletons; the top ten hold 10%. Sequenced input: PBMCs. These TCRs come from a human donor in good health (CMV status not recorded). Some clones in this sample may be carry-over from other donors' samples.

This clonotype was seen more than once but under ten times. The genes are TRBV10-3 and TRBJ1-1; D remains ambiguous. Germline lookup yields CDR1 ENHRY and CDR2 SYGVKD. V was cut by 4 bases and J by 1 base, with 10 bases left in between. This CDR3 is built from 14 residues. The CDR3 spells CAISGTGQNTEAFF. CDR3 coding DNA: TGTGCCATCAGTGGAACGGGTCAGAACACTGAAGCTTTCTTT.

This clonotype was seen a handful of times. The J gene is TRBJ1-1, the V gene TRBV10-3; 9 nucleotides line up with TRBD1. V lost 5 bases and J lost 1; bases outside the gene matches: 2. Per germline, CDR1 ENHRY and CDR2 SYGVKD. This CDR3 spans 14 amino acids. The CDR3 nucleotides are TGTGCCATCAGTCCGGACAGGGGGAACACTGAAGCTTTCTTT. Its translation: CAISPDRGNTEAFF.

The J gene is TRBJ2-1, the V gene TRBV29-1; tentatively, D is TRBD1 (6 bases). Trimming removed 4 bases at V and 0 bases at J, with 13 bases between. The germline CDR1 and CDR2 sequences are SQVTM and ANQGSEA. This CDR3 is built from 15 residues. The CDR3 DNA reads TGCAGCGTTGCCGGGACACTTTCCTCCTACAATGAGCAGTTCTTC. It specifies CSVAGTLSSYNEQFF.

This clonotype was seen ten or more times. This chain uses TRBV12-3 or TRBV12-4 with TRBJ2-1, with 12 bases matching TRBD1. Trimming took 1 base from V and 6 from J; bases not matched to a gene: 4. This CDR3 has 16 residues. For the CDR3, the DNA is TGTGCCAGCAGTTTAGGGGACAGGGGGCGCCGCAATGAGCAGTTCTTC. Amino acids: CASSLGDRGRRNEQFF.

This chain uses TRBV19 with TRBJ2-2; TRBD2 agrees at 10 bases. The CDR3 loop spans 15 amino acids. Germline CDR1 reads LNHDA; CDR2 reads SQIVND (reference sequence). Trimming removed 6 bases from V and 5 bases from J; junction bases left unmatched: 6. The CDR3 DNA is TGTGCCAGTAGCACTAGCGGGATAGGAACCGGGGAGCTGTTTTTT. This encodes CASSTSGIGTGELFF.

The sample holds a few counts of this clonotype. The V and J genes are TRBV6-6 and TRBJ1-5; 9 bases are shared with TRBD1. Per germline, CDR1 MNHNY and CDR2 SVGAGI (reference sequence). CDR3 length equals 16 residues. V shed 6 bases and J 6 bases; nucleotides not matched to a gene: 12. The CDR3 DNA sequence: TGTGCCAGCAGGAACTCCGGGACAGGGTTCGTTCAGCCCCAGCATTTT. Its protein is CASRNSGTGFVQPQHF.

This clonotype occurred a few times. The chain joins TRBV6-6 to TRBJ2-1, with TRBD2 as a possible D gene (6 bases). Germline values: CDR1 MNHNY, CDR2 SVGAGI (reference sequence). This CDR3 has 16 amino acids. V dropped 8 bases and J dropped 1 base, with 18 bases sitting between them. This chain's CDR3 is CASAPTGVVSYNEQFF. The CDR3 coding sequence is TGTGCCAGCGCCCCTACGGGGGTGGTTTCCTACAATGAGCAGTTCTTC.

This clonotype was detected many times. The chain joins TRBV19 to TRBJ1-3; D perhaps matches TRBD1 (6 bases). This CDR3 has 15 amino acids. The germline CDR1 and CDR2 sequences are LNHDA and SQIVND (reference sequence). V was trimmed by 4 bases and J by 4 bases, leaving 14 bases between them. CDR3 sequence (DNA): TGTGCCAGTAGTAGGGGGCTGCTCGACGGAAACACCATATATTTT. Translating gives CASSRGLLDGNTIYF.

This clonotype was observed many times. The gene calls are TRBV7-9 and TRBJ2-2; TRBD2 is a possible D gene (5 bases). This CDR3 contains 15 residues. Germline loops: CDR1 SEHNR, CDR2 FQNEAQ (reference sequence). Trimming pared 8 bases from V and 0 bases from J, leaving 13 bases between. The CDR3 region is CASAPVRANTGELFF. For the CDR3, the DNA is TGTGCCAGCGCACCCGTGAGGGCGAACACCGGGGAGCTGTTTTTT.

This clonotype turned up a few times. The chain carries TRBV7-3 and TRBJ2-1; 7 nucleotides agree with TRBD2. The germline V gene encodes CDR1 SGHTA and CDR2 FQGTGA. The V gene end was trimmed by 1 base and the J gene end by 5 bases; junction bases not matched to a gene: 5. This CDR3 spans 15 amino acids. The DNA of the CDR3 is TGTGCCAGCAGCTTAAGCGGGAGACACGACAATGAGCAGTTCTTC. It specifies CASSLSGRHDNEQFF.

This clonotype was observed at least ten times. V and J are TRBV6-5 and TRBJ2-7; D not certain. CDR1 and CDR2 (germline): MNHEY, SVGAGI. Trimming pared 5 bases from V and 3 bases from J, leaving 11 bases between. The CDR3 is 13 residues long. CDR3 nucleotide sequence: TGTGCCAGCAGTCCAGGACGGCGCTACGAGCAGTACTTC. Translating gives CASSPGRRYEQYF.

The V call is TRBV6-1, the J call TRBJ1-1, with 8 positions matching TRBD1. Germline CDR1 is MNHNS and CDR2 is SASEGT. This CDR3 spans 15 amino acids. Trimming cost V 6 bases and J 0 bases; bases outside gene matches: 6. The CDR3 here is CASSGTGGLNTEAFF. The CDR3 coding sequence is TGTGCCAGCAGCGGGACAGGAGGCCTGAACACTGAAGCTTTCTTT.

In its sample, this clonotype was seen many times. The chain employs TRBV12-3 or TRBV12-4 and TRBJ2-1, with TRBD2 matching over 9 bases. The CDR3 sequence is 13 residues long. The V segment lost 7 bases and the J segment 3 bases; nucleotides outside the gene matches: 1. The CDR3 loop is CASNSGGYNEQFF. CDR3 DNA: TGTGCCAGCAATAGCGGGGGCTACAATGAGCAGTTCTTC.

This clonotype was counted at least ten times. The gene calls are TRBV6-6 and TRBJ2-1; 8 bases match TRBD2. This CDR3 contains 16 residues. CDR1 MNHNY and CDR2 SVGAGI come from the germline V gene (reference sequence). After removal of 7 bases from V and 0 bases from J, the junction contained 8 bases not matched to a gene. The CDR3 spells CASTPGGDLSYNEQFF. CDR3 sequence (DNA): TGTGCCAGCACTCCCGGGGGGGATCTCTCCTACAATGAGCAGTTCTTC.

This clonotype was counted many times. This sequence joins TRBV28 and TRBJ2-1; 11 bases fit TRBD2. CDR3 length equals 15 residues. The V segment lost 6 bases and the J segment 4 bases; nucleotides outside the gene matches: 5. CDR1 and CDR2 (germline): MDHEN, SYDVKM. For the CDR3, the DNA is TGTGCCAGCAGCGAGACTAGCGGGATGTACAATGAGCAGTTCTTC. Protein product: CASSETSGMYNEQFF.

This clonotype was picked up many times. The J gene is TRBJ2-3, the V gene TRBV6-1; D might be TRBD1 (6 bases). Trimming took 6 bases from V and 0 from J, leaving 7 bases between them. There are 13 residues in the CDR3. Germline V gene lookup returns CDR1 MNHNS and CDR2 SASEGT. The CDR3 region is CASRGASTDTQYF. Here the CDR3 DNA reads TGTGCCAGCAGGGGGGCTAGCACAGATACGCAGTATTTT.

This clonotype was recorded at least ten times. The J gene is TRBJ2-1, the V gene TRBV7-2; 8 nucleotides line up with TRBD2. V trimming: 10 bases; J trimming: 9 bases; junction bases outside the gene matches: 8. CDR3 length equals 12 residues. CDR1 is SGHTA, CDR2 FQGNSA, per germline. CDR3 sequence: CANGRELGEQFF. CDR3 nucleotide sequence: TGTGCCAACGGGAGGGAGTTGGGTGAGCAGTTCTTC.

This clonotype was counted ten times or more. The rearrangement links TRBV28 to TRBJ2-2; D gene unclear. Germline V lookup: CDR1 MDHEN, CDR2 SYDVKM. The CDR3 loop spans 12 amino acids. Trimming left V 6 bases short and J 6 bases short, with 8 bases between. The DNA for the CDR3 is TGTGCCAGCAGACAAGTGGCCGGGGAGCTGTTTTTT. Translated, it gives CASRQVAGELFF.

Only a few counts were recorded for this clonotype. The chain is built from TRBV7-9 and TRBJ2-3, with 9 nucleotides matching TRBD2. The ends lost 4 bases at V and 4 bases at J; junction bases unmatched: 12. The CDR3 is 17 residues long. Germline V CDR1 and CDR2: SEHNR, FQNEAQ (reference sequence). CDR3 region: CASSSPASGEVADTQYF. Written as DNA, the CDR3 is TGTGCCAGCAGCTCCCCGGCTAGCGGGGAAGTTGCAGATACGCAGTATTTT.

This clonotype has only one observation. V usage is TRBV28 and J usage is TRBJ1-1, with no clear D. Germline V lookup: CDR1 MDHEN, CDR2 SYDVKM. The CDR3 totals 16 residues. Trimming took 1 base from V and 1 from J, leaving 13 bases between them. As DNA, the CDR3 is TGTGCCAGCAGTTTATTGTCCGCGGCCAGGAACACTGAAGCTTTCTTT. Its translation: CASSLLSAARNTEAFF.

This clonotype was recorded at least ten times. The chain employs TRBV9 and TRBJ1-3, with D possibly being TRBD1 (5 bases). Germline V CDR1 and CDR2: SGDLS, YYNGEE. V was pared by 3 bases and J by 2 bases, with 15 bases between. The CDR3 sequence is 16 residues long. CDR3 loop: CASSGTREGTGNTIYF. The CDR3 bases are TGTGCCAGCAGCGGGACCAGGGAGGGGACTGGAAACACCATATATTTT.

The gene calls are TRBV5-5 and TRBJ2-1, with D maybe TRBD1 (7 bases). This CDR3 contains 15 residues. The V and J ends lost 6 bases and 2 bases respectively, with 15 bases between them. CDR1 SGHKS and CDR2 YYEKEE come from the germline V gene (reference sequence). CDR3 residues: CASIKGRGAYNEQFF. CDR3 coding DNA: TGTGCCAGCATTAAGGGCAGGGGGGCCTACAATGAGCAGTTCTTC.

This clonotype has a count of ten or more. The genes are TRBV2 and TRBJ2-5; D gene ambiguous. The CDR3 length is 13 residues. The germline gives CDR1 SNHLY, CDR2 FYNNEI. V was trimmed by 4 bases and J by 2 bases, leaving 8 bases between them. In nucleotides, the CDR3 is TGTGCCAGCAGTGGCCTACGACAAGAGACCCAGTACTTC. This sequence encodes CASSGLRQETQYF.

As for this clonotype: Possible read error: a much larger clone is one base away. The chain couples TRBV7-4 to TRBJ1-4, with 7 positions matching TRBD1. The length of the CDR3 is 15 residues. Germline V gene sequence: CDR1 SGHVT, CDR2 SQSDAQ. The CDR3 DNA follows: TGTACCAGCAGCTCATACAGGGGCTTTGATGAAAAACTGTTTTTT. This translates into CTSSSYRGFDEKLFF. The variable domain in full, completed from reference TRBV7-4 and TRBJ1-4, reads GAGVSQSPRYKVAKRGRDVALRCDSISGHVTLYWYRQTLGQGSEVLTYSQSDAQRDKSGRPSGRFSAERPERSVSTLKIQRTEQGDSAVYLCTSSSYRGFDEKLFFGSGTQLSVL.

V is TRBV5-1 and J is TRBJ1-6; D is unresolved. CDR3 size: 14 residues. CDR1 and CDR2 (germline): SGHRS, YFSETQ. Trimming removed 7 bases from V and 7 bases from J, with 15 bases in between. CDR3: CASGPGISNSPLHF. CDR3 bases: TGCGCCAGCGGGCCGGGGATAAGCAATTCACCCCTCCACTTT.

Here the CDR3 DNA reads TGTGCCAGCAGCGGGGGGGGCCCCAGGAATGAGCAGTTCTTC. It is translated as CASSGGGPRNEQFF. The genes are TRBV9 and TRBJ2-1; D may be TRBD2 (7 bases). V lost 3 bases, J lost 7 bases, and 14 bases lay in between. CDR3 length: 14 residues. Germline V gene sequence: CDR1 SGDLS, CDR2 YYNGEE.

The chain has TRBV20-1 and TRBJ2-3; tentatively, D is TRBD2 (5 bases). V was clipped by 0 bases and J by 2 bases, with 12 bases between them. The germline V gene encodes CDR1 DFQATT and CDR2 SNEGSKA (reference sequence). CDR3 length: 15 amino acids. The CDR3 protein is CSARDPGRDTDTQYF. Written as DNA, the CDR3 is TGCAGTGCTAGAGACCCGGGAAGGGACACAGATACGCAGTATTTT.

This clonotype was counted many times. The gene calls are TRBV6-6 and TRBJ2-2; D gene ambiguous. The CDR3 sequence is 16 residues long. CDR1 and CDR2 (germline): MNHNY, SVGAGI (reference sequence). V was clipped by 0 bases and J by 3 bases, with 11 bases between them. The CDR3 bases are TGTGCCAGCAGTTACTCGAGGCGCAGGTACACCGGGGAGCTGTTTTTT. Translating it yields CASSYSRRRYTGELFF.

This clonotype was seen at least ten times. The V and J genes are TRBV7-2 and TRBJ2-1; the D is unclear. The CDR3 is 12 amino acids. Trimming removed 5 bases at V and 14 bases at J, with 16 bases between. Germline V gene sequence: CDR1 SGHTA, CDR2 FQGNSA. This CDR3 reads CASSTPDPQKFF. The CDR3 DNA reads TGTGCCAGCAGCACACCGGACCCACAAAAGTTCTTC.

Many counts were recorded for this clonotype. The V call is TRBV7-9, the J call TRBJ1-1; 10 bases map to TRBD1. This CDR3 has 13 residues. V lost 8 bases and J lost 5; bases outside the gene matches: 5. Germline-derived CDR1 and CDR2 are SEHNR and FQNEAQ (reference sequence). CDR3 sequence: CASRDRGETEAFF. CDR3 DNA sequence: TGTGCCAGCCGGGACAGGGGTGAGACTGAAGCTTTCTTT.